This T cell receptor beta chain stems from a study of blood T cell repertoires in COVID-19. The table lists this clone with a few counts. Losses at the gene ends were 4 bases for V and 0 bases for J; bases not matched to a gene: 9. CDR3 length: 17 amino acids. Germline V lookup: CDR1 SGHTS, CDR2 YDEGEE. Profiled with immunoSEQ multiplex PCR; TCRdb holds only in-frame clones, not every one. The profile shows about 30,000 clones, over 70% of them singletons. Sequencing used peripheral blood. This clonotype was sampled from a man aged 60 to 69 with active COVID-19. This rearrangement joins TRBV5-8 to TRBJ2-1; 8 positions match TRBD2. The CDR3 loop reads CASSPASGYSSYNEQFF. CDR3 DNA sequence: TGTGCCAGCAGCCCGGCTAGCGGGTACAGCTCCTACAATGAGCAGTTCTTC.